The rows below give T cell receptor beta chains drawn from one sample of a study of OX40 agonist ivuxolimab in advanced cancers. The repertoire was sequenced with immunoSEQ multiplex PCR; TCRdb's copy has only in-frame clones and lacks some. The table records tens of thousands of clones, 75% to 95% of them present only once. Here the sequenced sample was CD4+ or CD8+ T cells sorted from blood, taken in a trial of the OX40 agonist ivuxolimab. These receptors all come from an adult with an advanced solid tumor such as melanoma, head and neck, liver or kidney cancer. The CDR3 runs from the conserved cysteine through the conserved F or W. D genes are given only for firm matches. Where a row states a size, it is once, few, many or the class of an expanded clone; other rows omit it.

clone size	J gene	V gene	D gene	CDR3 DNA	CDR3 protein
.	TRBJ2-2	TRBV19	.	TGTGCCACCCGTACAGGGCAGAACACCGGGGAGCTGTTTTTT	CATRTGQNTGELFF
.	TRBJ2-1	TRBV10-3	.	TGTGCCATCAGGCCCCTCGGGTCCTACAATGAGCAGTTCTTC	CAIRPLGSYNEQFF
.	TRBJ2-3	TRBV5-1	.	TGCGCCAGCAGCATAACAGATACGCAGTATTTT	CASSITDTQYF
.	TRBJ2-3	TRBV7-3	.	TGTGCCAGCAGCCTTGGGGTGGGGGTCTCTCGCACAGATACGCAGTATTTT	CASSLGVGVSRTDTQYF
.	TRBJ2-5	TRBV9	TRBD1	TGTGCCAGCAGCGTAGGACAGGGAAAAGAGACCCAGTACTTC	CASSVGQGKETQYF
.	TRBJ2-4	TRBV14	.	TGTGCCAGCAGCGCCAGGGTAGCCAAAAACATTCAGTACTTC	CASSARVAKNIQYF
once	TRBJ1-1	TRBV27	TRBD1	TGTGCCAGCAGCCAGAGCAGGGGGAGGATGAACACTGAAGCTTTCTTT	CASSQSRGRMNTEAFF
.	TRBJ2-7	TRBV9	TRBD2	TGTGCCAGCAGCCCAGGAGGCAGCGGGAGGAGGTACGAGCAGTACTTC	CASSPGGSGRRYEQYF
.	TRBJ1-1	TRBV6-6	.	TGTGCCAGCAGCAACCCTCCCGGCGGTGAAGCTTTCTTT	CASSNPPGGEAFF
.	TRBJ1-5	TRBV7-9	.	TGTGCCAGCAGCCCGGACAGTATGGGGTCCCAGCATTTT	CASSPDSMGSQHF
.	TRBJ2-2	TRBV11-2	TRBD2	TGTGCCAGCAGCTCGTTAGCGGGAGACCACGGGGAGCTGTTTTTT	CASSSLAGDHGELFF
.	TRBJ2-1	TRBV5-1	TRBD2	TGCGCCAGCAGCCCGACAGGGTGGCTAGCGGGAGGGCGGATTGAGCAGTTCTTC	CASSPTGWLAGGRIEQFF
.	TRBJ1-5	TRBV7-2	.	TGTGCCAGCAGCCCCACCGGGCAGATTAAACAGCCCCAGCATTTT	CASSPTGQIKQPQHF
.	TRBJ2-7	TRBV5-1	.	TGCGCCAGCAGCTTGTCTTCCAACTCCTACGAGCAGTACTTC	CASSLSSNSYEQYF
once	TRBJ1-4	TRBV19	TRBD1	TGTGCCAGTAGTACCCCTTACAGGGGCACTAATGAAAAACTGTTTTTT	CASSTPYRGTNEKLFF
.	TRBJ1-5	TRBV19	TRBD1	TGTGCCAGTATGGACAGGGGGGGTAGCAATCAGCCCCAGCATTTT	CASMDRGGSNQPQHF
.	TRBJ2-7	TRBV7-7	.	TGTGCTAGCAGCTTAGGGTCAGGGACCTACGAGCAGTACTTC	CASSLGSGTYEQYF
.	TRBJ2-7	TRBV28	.	TGTGCCAGCAATTTACCCGGGACGGTCGACTACGAGCAGTACTTC	CASNLPGTVDYEQYF
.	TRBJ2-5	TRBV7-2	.	TGTGCCAGCAGCCGTGACACGAGCCAAGAGACCCAGTACTTC	CASSRDTSQETQYF
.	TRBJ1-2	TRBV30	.	TGTGCCTGGAGTGTACTGGTCCAGGGGTCGAGCTACACCTTC	CAWSVLVQGSSYTF
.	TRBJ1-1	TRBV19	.	TGTGCCAGTAGCCATCTCGCAGGGGCGGCTGAAGCTTTCTTT	CASSHLAGAAEAFF
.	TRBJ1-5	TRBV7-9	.	TGTGCCAGCAGCCGGGGAATGGGGTCAAATCAGCCCCAGCATTTT	CASSRGMGSNQPQHF
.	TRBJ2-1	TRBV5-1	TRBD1	TGCGCCAGCAGCAATGGGACAGGGTGGCAGTTCTTC	CASSNGTGWQFF
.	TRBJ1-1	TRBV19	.	TGTGCCAGTACCGTTAGACTCAGGGGGAACACTGAAGCTTTCTTT	CASTVRLRGNTEAFF
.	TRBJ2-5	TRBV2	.	TGTGCCAGCCTTCGAGTTGCAGGGGGGGCCCAGTACTTC	CASLRVAGGAQYF
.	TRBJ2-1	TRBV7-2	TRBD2	TGTGCCAGCAGCTTTGGGCGGGAGTATGAGCAGTTCTTC	CASSFGREYEQFF
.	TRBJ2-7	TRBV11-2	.	TGTGCCAGCAGCCTGACAGGAAGTTACCACGAGCAGTACTTC	CASSLTGSYHEQYF
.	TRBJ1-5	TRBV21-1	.	TGTGCCAGCAGCGCACGCAATCAGCCCCAGCATTTT	CASSARNQPQHF
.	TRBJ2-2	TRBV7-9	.	TGTGCCAGCCTGGCTAGCGAGACCGGGGAGCTGTTTTTT	CASLASETGELFF
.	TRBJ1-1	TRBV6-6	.	TGTGCCAGCAAGATATCGGGGGTGGGCACTGAAGCTTTCTTT	CASKISGVGTEAFF
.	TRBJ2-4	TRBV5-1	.	TGCGCCAGCAGCGATGACATTCTCCTAGCCAAAAACATTCAGTACTTC	CASSDDILLAKNIQYF
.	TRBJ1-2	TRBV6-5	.	TGTGCCAGCAGTGCCCAGGGTAAAGCTAACTATGGCTACACCTTC	CASSAQGKANYGYTF
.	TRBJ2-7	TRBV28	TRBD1	TGTGCCAGCAGGTGGACAGGGGCCTCGGGAGAGCAGTACTTC	CASRWTGASGEQYF
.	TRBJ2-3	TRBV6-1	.	TGTGCCAGCAGTGGGGGGGGCGGGACAGATACGCAGTATTTT	CASSGGGGTDTQYF
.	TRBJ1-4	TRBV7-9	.	TGTGCCAGCAGCTTCGACAGTAATGAAAAACTGTTTTTT	CASSFDSNEKLFF
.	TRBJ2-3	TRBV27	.	TGTGCCAGCCGCTCTGATCGAGGGAGAGGAAGCACAGATACGCAGTATTTT	CASRSDRGRGSTDTQYF
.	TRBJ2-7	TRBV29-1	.	TGCAGCGTTGAAAAAGCCTACGAGCAGTACTTC	CSVEKAYEQYF
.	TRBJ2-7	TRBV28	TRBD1	TGTGCAACTACTTCCGGGACAGGGGGCCACGAGCAGTACTTC	CATTSGTGGHEQYF
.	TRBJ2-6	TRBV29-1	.	TGCAGCGTTGCAAGAACTGGGGCCAACGTCCTGACTTTC	CSVARTGANVLTF
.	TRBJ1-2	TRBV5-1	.	TGCGCCAGCAGCGGAGATGTTGGGACGAGGGCTCACGGCTACACCTTC	CASSGDVGTRAHGYTF
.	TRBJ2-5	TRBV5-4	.	TGTGCCAGCAGCTTGTATGGCGGAGAGACCCAGTACTTC	CASSLYGGETQYF
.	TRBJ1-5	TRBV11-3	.	TGTGCCAGCAGCTTAGCTCCCAATCAGCCCCAGCATTTT	CASSLAPNQPQHF